This T cell receptor beta chain stems from a study of cytomegalovirus exposure and HLA in healthy donors (dated by TCRdb to about 2017). About the full investigation: A later analysis indicated that the 130 or so validation repertoires were generated on the platform also employed for the approximately 700 repertoires of the first cohort. The aim of the study was to test whether cataloging public T cell receptors could identify signatures of past pathogen exposure. A separate validation cohort of roughly 130 different subjects was used in addition to the roughly 700-subject first cohort. To predict cytomegalovirus infection status, the study brought together high-throughput TCR immunosequencing, statistical association of individual TCRs with disease status, and machine learning.

In regard to this clone: Its cognate antigen has yet to be identified. Per-nucleotide qualities are absent, and no much larger clonotype sits a single base away.

The donors were included in the validation cohort of 130 or so subjects, a group kept apart from the roughly 670-subject first cohort. Receptors were amplified or captured by the immunoSEQ multiplex PCR assay. Concerning the study's data processing: A statistical classification framework was built for diagnosing cytomegalovirus status from the catalog of TCR beta chain sequences. In TCRdb, the immuneACCESS table is reduced to in-frame sequences with V and J assigned. These tables do not hold every clone; where another copy was compared, an unresolved V gene accounts for under half, and the others remain unexplained. V and J calls and clone size are as listed in that table; D and trimming were resolved from the DNA. The sample table holds hundreds of thousands of clones, of which 86% were seen once. The top ten clones comprise roughly 0.82% of the sample. At the junction V is shortened by 5 bases and J by 0 bases, with 11 bases in between. Spanning cysteine to phenylalanine, the CDR3 consists of 15 amino acids. Here the CDR3 DNA is all that survives: 45 bases in frame from base 1. The CDR1 and CDR2 encoded by the germline V gene are SGHRS and YFSETQ.

Here is what the overall study found, with its caveats: Across donors, most TCR sequences were observed very rarely, whereas some public TCRs were present in many individuals. Of the cluster scores, approximately 95% were above 0 in a later analysis, which found that TCRs clustered in the first cohort also tended to co-occur in the 95 to 150 validation repertoires. Cytomegalovirus status was reported to be diagnosed by the classifier with high specificity and sensitivity in both the original and validation cohorts. In the study, approximately 160 TCR beta chains were listed as associated with cytomegalovirus. A later analysis had no HLA typing for the validation cohort, so co-occurrence there was scored across all 110 or so repertoires. According to the authors, the approach could potentially be generalized to other disease states and immunological phenotypes. In vitro tests confirmed that three of the cytomegalovirus-associated TCR beta chains recognize cytomegalovirus antigens.

The chain was built from TRBV5-1 and TRBJ2-2; too little of a D gene remains to name it. The receptor was derived from a young woman in good health and CMV-seronegative. The sample taken for sequencing was PBMCs. The CDR3 reads CASSLRYPNTGELFF. The bases are TGCGCCAGCAGTCTACGGTACCCGAACACCGGGGAGCTGTTTTTT.